The 28 T cell receptor beta chains below come from one sample, sequenced in a study of human T cells and chemical hapten exposure listed by TCRdb under 2021. Interpreted using the paper, the time point label stands for: patch test 3, about 24 weeks after DPC sensitization. The treatment or condition label for this specimen denotes: therapeutic diphenylcyclopropenone sensitization with weekly scalp DPC. Libraries were built with RACE. The sample was run on a NextSeq 500. TCRdb itself trimmed the public reads at Q25 with fastp, ran MiXCR and retained productive beta chains. Every entry covers one CDR3 protein and lists the most common genes and DNA from its rows. This sample comprises roughly 130,000 distinct CDR3 sequences, about 11% of them detected only once. In total, the top ten clones hold around 2.4% of the sample. Sequenced material: whole blood, taken in connection with sensitization to the hapten diphenylcyclopropenone (DPC). The receptor set was obtained from a woman in her forties or fifties with alopecia areata. Some clones in this sample may be carry-over from other donors' samples.

This clonotype showed up just a few times. The genes are TRBV3-1 and TRBJ2-2, with 9 bases matching TRBD2. V gave up 0 bases and J gave up 2 bases; unmatched junction bases: 7. Germline V gives CDR1 LGHDT, CDR2 YNNKEL (reference sequence). The length of the CDR3 is 18 residues. This CDR3 is CASSQDTWGLANTGELFF. The CDR3 DNA reads TGTGCCAGCAGCCAAGACACGTGGGGACTAGCCAACACCGGGGAGCTGTTTTTT.

The chain has TRBV20-1 and TRBJ2-5, with TRBD2 matching 12 bases. The CDR3 is 14 residues long. Trimming at V came to 5 bases and at J to 2 bases, leaving 3 bases not matched to a gene. Looked up from germline, CDR1 is DFQATT and CDR2 is SNEGSKA (reference sequence). The CDR3 reads CSALAGGPQETQYF. CDR3 sequence (DNA): TGCAGTGCTCTAGCGGGAGGGCCTCAAGAGACCCAGTACTTC.

This clonotype has a count of ten or more. This chain joins TRBV7-3 and TRBJ1-1; D is ambiguous. Germline V gene lookup returns CDR1 SGHTA and CDR2 FQGTGA. The CDR3 is made up of 13 amino acids. V dropped 5 bases and J dropped 0 bases, with 7 bases sitting between them. Here the CDR3 DNA reads TGTGCCAGCAGCCCCCAGCTGAACACTGAAGCTTTCTTT. Amino acids: CASSPQLNTEAFF.

The chain couples TRBV12-3 or TRBV12-4 to TRBJ1-5; no clear D. The CDR3 has 15 residues. The V gene lost 6 bases and the J gene lost 1 base, with 13 bases spanning the gap. CDR3 DNA sequence: TGTGCCAGCAGCCCTCCTGGTTGGAGCAATCAGCCCCAGCATTTT. Translation: CASSPPGWSNQPQHF.

This clonotype was seen many times. One junction end does not reproduce the germline sequence, and a read error may be involved. The chain carries TRBV5-4 and TRBJ2-5; the match to TRBD2 covers 12 bases. Germline values: CDR1 SGHNT, CDR2 YYREEE (reference sequence). The CDR3 is 19 residues long. The CDR3 region is CASSSGLAGPGSHQETQYF. In DNA form, the CDR3 reads TGTGCCAGCAGCTCGGGACTAGCGGGCCCCGGCAGTCACCAGGAGACCCAGTACTTC.

V gene TRBV5-4 combines with J gene TRBJ2-7, with 7 bases identical to TRBD1. The germline V gene has CDR1 SGHNT and CDR2 YYREEE (reference sequence). The CDR3 is 15 amino acids. The V and J ends lost 5 bases and 5 bases, in that order; junction bases with no gene match: 13. This chain's CDR3 is CASSRRSQGINEQYF. The DNA for the CDR3 is TGTGCCAGCAGTCGAAGGTCACAGGGGATCAACGAGCAGTACTTC.

The rearrangement uses TRBV4-1 and TRBJ1-1; D perhaps matches TRBD1 (5 bases). The CDR3 runs to 15 residues. V was clipped by 1 base and J by 5 bases, with 14 bases between them. From germline, CDR1 is MGHRA and CDR2 YSYEKL. CDR3 residues: CASSQVSGRMTEAFF. Written as DNA, the CDR3 is TGCGCCAGCAGCCAAGTTTCGGGGCGGATGACTGAAGCTTTCTTT.

This rearrangement joins TRBV5-1 to TRBJ2-7; TRBD1 agrees at 9 bases. V was clipped by 0 bases and J by 6 bases; unmatched bases: 7. The V gene's germline CDR1 is SGHRS and CDR2 YFSETQ. The length of the CDR3 is 15 residues. The CDR3 reads CASSLEDRGKGEQYF. The CDR3 DNA is TGCGCCAGCAGCTTGGAGGACAGGGGTAAAGGCGAGCAGTACTTC.

Ten or more counts support this clonotype. The chain uses TRBV27 and TRBJ2-3; D remains unclear. V was trimmed by 5 bases and J by 3 bases, leaving 9 bases between them. Germline CDR1 reads MNHEY; CDR2 reads SMNVEV (reference sequence). The CDR3 has 13 residues. Here the CDR3 DNA reads TGTGCCAGCAGTCTCCTTTGGACAGATACGCAGTATTTT. It is translated as CASSLLWTDTQYF.

The table lists this clonotype with many counts. This chain links TRBV7-6 with TRBJ1-1, with 7 bases aligning to TRBD1. The V gene end was trimmed by 0 bases and the J gene end by 4 bases; junction bases not matched to a gene: 5. The CDR3 is made up of 15 amino acids. The germline CDR1 and CDR2 sequences are SGHVS and FNYEAQ. The CDR3 DNA is TGTGCCAGCAGCTTAGCAAGGGGGCTGGGCACTGAAGCTTTCTTT. Translated: CASSLARGLGTEAFF.

The chain links TRBV28 to TRBJ1-2; D is unclear. Germline CDR1 MDHEN, CDR2 SYDVKM. Trimming left V 3 bases short and J 6 bases short, with 2 bases between. The CDR3 sequence is 10 residues long. DNA of the CDR3: TGTGCCAGCAGTTTGAATGGCTACACCTTC. The encoded protein is CASSLNGYTF.

DNA of the CDR3: TGTGCCAGCAGTTTTGGGGGACTTGGCACAGATACGCAGTATTTT. It is translated as CASSFGGLGTDTQYF. The V call is TRBV27, the J call TRBJ2-3; D may be TRBD2 (6 bases). The V gene lost 3 bases and the J gene lost 1 base, with 11 bases spanning the gap. Germline assignment: CDR1 MNHEY and CDR2 SMNVEV (reference sequence). CDR3 length: 15 amino acids.

This clonotype has just a few counts. The chain is built from TRBV12-3 or TRBV12-4 and TRBJ2-3; D gene uncertain. This CDR3 is 18 amino acids long. Trimming removed 0 bases from V and 3 bases from J, with 19 bases in between. The CDR3 loop reads CASSLARTSHATTDTQYF. The CDR3, as DNA: TGTGCCAGCAGTTTAGCGCGGACGTCGCACGCAACGACAGATACGCAGTATTTT.

The CDR3 nucleotides read TGTGCCAGCAGCTTCCAGACTAGCGGGAGCCGCACAGATACGCAGTATTTT. Protein: CASSFQTSGSRTDTQYF. The V and J genes are TRBV7-6 and TRBJ2-3; 12 bases match TRBD2. The CDR3 is 17 residues long. Germline V gene lookup returns CDR1 SGHVS and CDR2 FNYEAQ. Germline trimming cut 3 bases from V and 1 base from J; bases unmatched to any gene: 5.

This clonotype was detected only a few times. This chain uses TRBV21-1 with TRBJ2-2; TRBD2 is the table's D call and was not checked against the DNA. TRBV21-1 is classified as a pseudogene. This CDR3 has 16 amino acids. CDR3 nucleotide sequence: TGTGCCAGCAGCAAAGACGGCGGGAGTTACACCGGGGAGCTGTTTTTT. This translates into CASSKDGGSYTGELFF.

This clonotype occurred a few times. The V and J genes are TRBV11-2 and TRBJ2-5; 10 bases line up with TRBD1. Germline trimming cut 1 base from V and 5 bases from J; bases unmatched to any gene: 4. The germline V gene has CDR1 SGHAT and CDR2 FQNNGV. The CDR3 consists of 15 residues. This CDR3 reads CASSLAGTGDETQYF. CDR3 DNA sequence: TGTGCCAGCAGCTTAGCCGGGACAGGGGATGAGACCCAGTACTTC.

In its sample, this clonotype was seen many times. For the CDR3, the DNA is TGTGCCAGCAGGGGCACAGGGCCCAACGAGCAGTACTTC. Encoded protein: CASRGTGPNEQYF. The V and J genes are TRBV2 and TRBJ2-7; TRBD1 might be the D (6 bases). CDR3 length: 13 amino acids. Per the germline V gene, CDR1 is SNHLY and CDR2 is FYNNEI. The ends were cut back, 6 bases at V and 5 bases at J, with 14 bases in the middle.

The gene calls are TRBV6-6 and TRBJ2-1; possibly TRBD2 for D (5 bases). The CDR3 has 14 residues. V lost 9 bases to trimming and J lost 4 bases, with 16 bases between them. From germline, CDR1 is MNHNY and CDR2 SVGAGI (reference sequence). Here the CDR3 reads CASKPGKEYNEQFF. CDR3 DNA: TGTGCCAGTAAGCCCGGGAAGGAATACAATGAGCAGTTCTTC.

Many counts were recorded for this clonotype. The rearrangement uses TRBV5-5 and TRBJ2-1; D call uncertain. V was cut by 0 bases and J by 5 bases, with 6 bases left in between. In germline, CDR1 is SGHKS, CDR2 YYEKEE (reference sequence). The CDR3 runs to 13 residues. CDR3 in DNA: TGTGCCAGCAGCTTGGCTAGTGACAATGAGCAGTTCTTC. Protein: CASSLASDNEQFF.

The rearrangement joins TRBV9 to TRBJ2-5; D perhaps matches TRBD2 (7 bases). The germline gives CDR1 SGDLS, CDR2 YYNGEE. This CDR3 contains 15 residues. Between the trimmed V and J ends, which lost 0 bases and 5 bases, there was a span of 14 bases. The CDR3: CASSVGGGLLETQYF. CDR3 sequence (DNA): TGTGCCAGCAGCGTAGGCGGGGGCCTGTTGGAGACCCAGTACTTC. Variable domain in full (rest from reference TRBV9 and TRBJ2-5): DSGVTQTPKHLITATGQRVTLRCSPRSGDLSVYWYQQSLDQGLQFLIQYYNGEERAKGNILERFSAQQFPDLHSELNLSSLELGDSALYFCASSVGGGLLETQYFGPGTRLLVL.

This clonotype was observed at least ten times. The chain has TRBV9 and TRBJ2-7; D is unresolved. This CDR3 contains 13 residues. The germline V gene encodes CDR1 SGDLS and CDR2 YYNGEE. V was trimmed by 2 bases and J by 6 bases, leaving 12 bases between them. Written as DNA, the CDR3 is TGTGCCAGCAGCGTCGCCGGAAGTGGCGAGCAGTACTTC. Protein: CASSVAGSGEQYF. Full variable domain (remainder filled in from reference TRBV9 and TRBJ2-7): DSGVTQTPKHLITATGQRVTLRCSPRSGDLSVYWYQQSLDQGLQFLIQYYNGEERAKGNILERFSAQQFPDLHSELNLSSLELGDSALYFCASSVAGSGEQYFGPGTRLTVT.

There are a few counts of this clonotype. The gene calls are TRBV6-5 and TRBJ1-6; TRBD1 aligns across 7 bases. There are 14 residues in the CDR3. Germline V gene data show CDR1 as MNHEY and CDR2 as SVGAGI. Trimming took 4 bases from V and 6 from J; bases not matched to a gene: 3. In DNA form, the CDR3 reads TGTGCCAGCAGTTCGACAGGGCCTAATTCACCCCTCCACTTT. Encoded protein: CASSSTGPNSPLHF.

This clonotype was seen a handful of times. The chain couples TRBV30 to TRBJ1-5; 7 bases line up with TRBD1. The CDR3 covers 14 residues. Germline CDR1 and CDR2: GTSNPN and SVGIG (reference sequence). Germline trimming cut 4 bases from V and 5 bases from J; bases unmatched to any gene: 8. The CDR3, as DNA: TGTGCCTGGAACACAGGGGCCCTGGATCAGCCCCAGCATTTT. This codes for CAWNTGALDQPQHF. Full variable domain (rest looked up from reference TRBV30 and TRBJ1-5): SQTIHQWPATLVQPVGSPLSLECTVEGTSNPNLYWYRQAAGRGLQLLFYSVGIGQISSEVPQNLSASRPQDRQFILSSKKLLLSDSGFYLCAWNTGALDQPQHFGDGTRLSIL.

This clonotype was recorded at least ten times. The gene calls are TRBV6-1 and TRBJ2-7; D gene uncertain. The CDR3 has 15 residues. Trimming took off 1 base at V and 6 bases at J, with 16 bases between the two ends. Germline-derived CDR1 and CDR2 are MNHNS and SASEGT. In DNA form, the CDR3 reads TGTGCCAGCAGTGAAGTAGGGTTTATAACCTCCGAGCAGTACTTC. Translation: CASSEVGFITSEQYF.

This clonotype was counted only a few times. The rearrangement joins TRBV6-6 to TRBJ1-6, with D hard to call. The germline gives CDR1 MNHNY, CDR2 SVGAGI (reference sequence). V gave up 5 bases and J gave up 6 bases, with 20 bases separating them. There are 17 residues in the CDR3. The CDR3 region has the DNA TGTGCCAGCAGTCCCCTCTCCCTAGCAGATCTTAATTCACCCCTCCACTTT. It is translated as CASSPLSLADLNSPLHF.

This clonotype was seen many times. The V call is TRBV4-2, the J call TRBJ2-7; D might be TRBD2 (6 bases). This CDR3 has 15 residues. The germline CDR1 and CDR2 sequences are LGHNA and YNFKEQ. V lost 1 base and J 0 bases, leaving 10 bases between the germline ends. CDR3 bases: TGTGCCAGCAGCCAAGCCCCCGGGAGCTCCTACGAGCAGTACTTC. Translated, it gives CASSQAPGSSYEQYF.

A few counts support this clonotype. The genes are TRBV2 and TRBJ2-2; D is uncertain. Germline V gene lookup returns CDR1 SNHLY and CDR2 FYNNEI. Trimming took 3 bases from V and 5 from J, leaving 7 bases between them. CDR3 length: 13 residues. CDR3 protein: CASSDGFTGELFF. The CDR3 nucleotides are TGTGCCAGCAGTGATGGTTTTACCGGGGAGCTGTTTTTT.

Comments on this clonotype: A read error may explain this, as a much larger clone is one base away. The chain employs TRBV2 and TRBJ2-1; TRBD2 matches 9 bases. The germline V gene has CDR1 SNHLY and CDR2 FYNNEI. The CDR3 covers 16 residues. V was clipped by 7 bases and J by 8 bases; unmatched bases: 15. The CDR3 sequence is CASKKSRAGGEYEQFF. The CDR3 nucleotides read TGTGCCAGCAAGAAGAGTCGAGCGGGAGGAGAGTATGAGCAGTTCTTC.